The present entry profiles one TCR beta chain with its context. The data belong to a study of blood T cell repertoires in COVID-19. The wider study: The origin of the acute and convalescent COVID-19 samples was the United States, Italy and Spain. T cells, B-cell-depleted T cells, or PBMCs provided the cDNA or gDNA that served as material.

The trim removed 0 bases at V and 6 bases at J, leaving 2 bases unmatched. The germline CDR1 and CDR2 sequences are SGDLS and YYNGEE. This CDR3 has 14 amino acids. Original processing methods: Estimates of nucleated cell counts were drawn from the amplification of reference gene primers. Only in-frame clones appear in the TCRdb table, and some are missing; sequencing was by immunoSEQ multiplex PCR. D and trimming were read from the DNA, whereas the V and J calls and clone size are those reported in that table. The sample holds under 500,000 clones; around nine tenths are singletons and the top ten take approximately 2%. Participant ages covered roughly 18 to 89 years across 24 US areas.

The chain couples TRBV9 to TRBJ1-5; 8 nucleotides align to TRBD1. Specimen: PBMCs or T cells enriched from blood (not recorded which). This TCR came from a woman aged 18-29 years with acute COVID-19. CDR3 region: CASSVAGGGQPQHF. DNA of the CDR3: TGTGCCAGCAGCGTAGCAGGGGGCGGTCAGCCCCAGCATTTT.